This T cell receptor (beta chain) is from a study of blood T cells in healthy people across ages. The use of a sample-barcoded 5' primer and a J-beta primer mix characterized a second PCR of 7 to 11 cycles. MiXCR, run by TCRdb on the 5' RACE reads, gives a single entry per CDR3 protein. This table has fewer than 2,000,000 distinct CDR3 sequences, 34% appearing once. CDR3 length: 16 residues. Per germline, CDR1 SGHVS and CDR2 FQNEAQ. V trimming: 5 bases; J trimming: 7 bases; junction bases outside the gene matches: 5. The sample holds a few counts of this clonotype. This TCR was recovered from a woman aged 30 to 39 in good health. Sequences were obtained from blood. The chain is built from TRBV7-8 and TRBJ2-1, with TRBD2 matching over 16 bases. CDR3 protein: CASSEGLAGGGNEQFF. The DNA for the CDR3 is TGTGCCAGCAGCGAGGGACTAGCGGGAGGGGGGAATGAGCAGTTCTTC.